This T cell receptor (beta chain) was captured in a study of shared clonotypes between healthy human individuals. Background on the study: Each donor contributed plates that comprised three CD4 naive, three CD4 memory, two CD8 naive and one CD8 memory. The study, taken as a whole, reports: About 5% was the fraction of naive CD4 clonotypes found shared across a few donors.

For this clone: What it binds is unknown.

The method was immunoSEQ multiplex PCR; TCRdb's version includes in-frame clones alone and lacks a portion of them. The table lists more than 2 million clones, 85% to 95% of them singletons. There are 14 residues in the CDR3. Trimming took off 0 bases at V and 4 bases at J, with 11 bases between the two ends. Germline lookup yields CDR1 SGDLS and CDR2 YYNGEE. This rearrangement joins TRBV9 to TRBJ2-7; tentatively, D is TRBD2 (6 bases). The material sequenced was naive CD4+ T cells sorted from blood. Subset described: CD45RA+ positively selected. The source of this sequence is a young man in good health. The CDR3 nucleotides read TGTGCCAGCAGCGTAGGGCGGGCGGGGTACGAGCAGTACTTC. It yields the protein CASSVGRAGYEQYF.